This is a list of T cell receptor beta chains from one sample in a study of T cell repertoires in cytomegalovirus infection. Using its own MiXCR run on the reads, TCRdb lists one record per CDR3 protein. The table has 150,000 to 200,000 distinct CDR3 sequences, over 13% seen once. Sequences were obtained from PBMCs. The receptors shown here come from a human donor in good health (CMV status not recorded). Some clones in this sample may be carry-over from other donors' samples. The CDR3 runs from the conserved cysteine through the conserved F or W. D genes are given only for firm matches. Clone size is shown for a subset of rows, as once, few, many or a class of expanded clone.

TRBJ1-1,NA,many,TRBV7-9,TGTGCCAGCAGCAGGGACCCGGGGCGGACTGAAGCTTTCTTT,CASSRDPGRTEAFF
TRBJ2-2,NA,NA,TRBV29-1,TGCAGCGCATTCACCGGGGAGCTGTTTTTT,CSAFTGELFF
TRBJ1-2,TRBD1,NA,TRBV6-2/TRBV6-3,TGTGCCAGCAGCACCAAGGGACAGGGGGCGCACGGCTATGGCTACACCTTC,CASSTKGQGAHGYGYTF
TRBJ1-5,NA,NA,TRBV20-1,TGCAGTGCAACGGGTAGGGCGGTAAATAGCAATCAGCCCCAGCATTTT,CSATGRAVNSNQPQHF
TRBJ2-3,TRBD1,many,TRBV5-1,TGCGCCAGCAGCTTTTTACAGGGGCTCACAGATACGCAGTATTTT,CASSFLQGLTDTQYF
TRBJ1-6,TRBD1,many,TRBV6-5,TGTGCCAGCAGGGCCGGGACAGGGGATAATTCACCCCTCCACTTT,CASRAGTGDNSPLHF
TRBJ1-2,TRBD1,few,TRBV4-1,TGCGCCAGCAGCCACGTCGGGACAGGCGGGCGGCGTGGCTACACCTTC,CASSHVGTGGRRGYTF
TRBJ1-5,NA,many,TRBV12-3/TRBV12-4,TGTGCCAGCAGTTCCCAACAGGGATTGGATCAGCCCCAGCATTTT,CASSSQQGLDQPQHF
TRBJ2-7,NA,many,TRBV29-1,TGCAGCGTTGGACAGGACACCTACGAGCAGTACTTC,CSVGQDTYEQYF
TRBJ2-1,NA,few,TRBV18,TGTGCCAGCTCACCGCCGAGGCGCGGGGTGATCAATGAGCAGTTCTTC,CASSPPRRGVINEQFF
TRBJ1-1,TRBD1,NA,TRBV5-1,TGCGCCAGCAGCTTGGACGTGGCAGGGGGCTTCCTAGCTTTCTTT,CASSLDVAGGFLAFF
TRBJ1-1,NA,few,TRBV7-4,TGTGCCAGCAGCTTAGCGCCCGGGAGTATGAACACTGAAGCTTTCTTT,CASSLAPGSMNTEAFF
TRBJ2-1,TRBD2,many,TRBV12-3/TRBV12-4,TGTGCCAGCAGTGGGGGACTAGCGAGACGTGGGCCCAATGAGCAGTTCTTC,CASSGGLARRGPNEQFF
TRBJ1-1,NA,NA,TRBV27,TGTGCCAGCAGTCTAGGACAGCACACTGAAGCTTTCTTT,CASSLGQHTEAFF
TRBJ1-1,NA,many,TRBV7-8,TGTGCCAGCAGCTTAGCGAGGTCAGACACTGAAGCTTTCTTT,CASSLARSDTEAFF
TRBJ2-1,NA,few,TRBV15,TGTGCCACCAGCGGACTTCCAGGTTTTGAGCAGTTCTTC,CATSGLPGFEQFF
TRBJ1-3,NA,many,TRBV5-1,TGCGCCAGCAGCTTGAACGAGGGCCTAGGTGGAAACACCATATATTTT,CASSLNEGLGGNTIYF
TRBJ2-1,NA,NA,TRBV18,TGTGCCAGCTCACAGGGCCTCACCGACAATGAGCAGTTCTTC,CASSQGLTDNEQFF
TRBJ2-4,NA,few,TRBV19,TGTGCCAGTAGTCCTCGTCTGGGCAAAAACATTCAGTACTTC,CASSPRLGKNIQYF
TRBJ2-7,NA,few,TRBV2,TGTGCCAGCAAGGAGGGTCCTTACGAGCAGTACTTC,CASKEGPYEQYF
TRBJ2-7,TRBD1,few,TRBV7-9,TGTGCCAGCAGCCGTTCGGGGACAGGGAAATCCTACGAGCAGTACTTC,CASSRSGTGKSYEQYF
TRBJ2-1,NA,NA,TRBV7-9,TGTGCCAGCAGCTTTACAGCGTATGGAGATGAGCAGTTCTTC,CASSFTAYGDEQFF
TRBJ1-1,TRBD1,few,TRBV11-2,TGTGCCAGCAGCTTTCCGGACAGGGTAATTACTGAAGCTTTCTTT,CASSFPDRVITEAFF
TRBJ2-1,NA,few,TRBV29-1,TGCAGCGTCCGAACCCCGCAGTCCAATGAGCAGTTCTTC,CSVRTPQSNEQFF
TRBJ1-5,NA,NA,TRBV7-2,TGTGCCAGCAGCGTAGACCGATATCAGCCCCAGCATTTT,CASSVDRYQPQHF
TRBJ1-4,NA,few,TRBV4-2,TGTGCCAGCAGCCAAGGGTCGGAAAAACTGTTTTTT,CASSQGSEKLFF
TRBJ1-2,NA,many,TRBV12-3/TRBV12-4,TGTGCCAGCAGTTTTCGGGGGACCTATGGCTACACCTTC,CASSFRGTYGYTF
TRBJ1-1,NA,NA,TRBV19,TGTGCCAGTAGTATTACGGGACCCTCAGAAGCTTTCTTT,CASSITGPSEAFF
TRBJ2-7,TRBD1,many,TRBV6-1,TGTGCCAGCAGGGCACCGGGACAGCTTTACGAGCAGTACTTC,CASRAPGQLYEQYF
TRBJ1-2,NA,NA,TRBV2,TGTGCCAGCAGTGATTGGCCGACTAACTATGGCTACACCTTC,CASSDWPTNYGYTF
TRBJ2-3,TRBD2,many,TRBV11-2,TGTGCCAGCAGCTTAGTACTAGCGGGGTACACAGATACGCAGTATTTT,CASSLVLAGYTDTQYF
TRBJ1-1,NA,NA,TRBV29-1,TGCAGCGTTTTTAGGACTCGGACTGAAGCTTTCTTT,CSVFRTRTEAFF
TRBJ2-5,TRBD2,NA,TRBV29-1,TGCAGCGTTGGGGTCGGCGGGGGGGCCTCAGAGACCCAGTACTTC,CSVGVGGGASETQYF
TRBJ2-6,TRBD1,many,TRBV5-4,TGTGCCAGCAGCGTGGAGGACAGGGCTGGGGCCAACGTCCTGACTTTC,CASSVEDRAGANVLTF
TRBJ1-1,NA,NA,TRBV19,TGTGCCAGTAGTGTGACAGGATTGAACACTGAAGCTTTCTTT,CASSVTGLNTEAFF
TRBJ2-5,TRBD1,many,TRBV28,TGTGCCAGCAGTCTCGGGACAGGGCACCAAGAGACCCAGTACTTC,CASSLGTGHQETQYF
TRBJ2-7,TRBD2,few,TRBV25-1,TGTGCCAGCAGGGGGACTAGCGGCCCTAAGGACGAGCAGTACTTC,CASRGTSGPKDEQYF
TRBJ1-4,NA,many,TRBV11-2,TGTGCCAGCAGCTTAGGGCACTCTAATGAAAAACTGTTTTTT,CASSLGHSNEKLFF
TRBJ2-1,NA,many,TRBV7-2,TGTGCCAGCAGCGCACAACTTCAAAATGAGCAGTTCTTC,CASSAQLQNEQFF
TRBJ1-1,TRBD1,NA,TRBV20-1,TGCAGTGCTGAGGGAAGGGGACAGACGAACACTGAAGCTTTCTTT,CSAEGRGQTNTEAFF
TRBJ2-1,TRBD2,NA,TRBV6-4,TGTGCCAGCAGTGACTCGAAACTAGCGGGAGGGCCCCCCTACAATGAGCAGTTCTTC,CASSDSKLAGGPPYNEQFF
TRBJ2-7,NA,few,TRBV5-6,TGTGCCAGCAGCTTCGCCAGAGGGACGACCGAGCAGTACTTC,CASSFARGTTEQYF
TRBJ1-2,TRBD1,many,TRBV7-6,TGTGCCAGCAGCTCAAGACAGGGGGGGGACTATGGCTACACCTTC,CASSSRQGGDYGYTF
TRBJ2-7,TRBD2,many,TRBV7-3,TGTGCCAGCAGCTTAGAGCGGGGTGGGGAGCAGTACTTC,CASSLERGGEQYF
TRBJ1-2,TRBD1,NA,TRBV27,TGTGCCAGCAGCGCACGGGACAGCAACTATGGCTACACCTTC,CASSARDSNYGYTF
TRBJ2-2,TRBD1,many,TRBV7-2,TGTGCCAGCAGCGCTACAGGGGGAACCGGGGAGCTGTTTTTT,CASSATGGTGELFF
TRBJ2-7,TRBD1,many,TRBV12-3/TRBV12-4,TGTGCCAGCAGACAACAAGGGACAGGGGGCATCTACGAGCAGTACTTC,CASRQQGTGGIYEQYF
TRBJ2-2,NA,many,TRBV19,TGTGCCAGTAGTCCAACCTCCACTAAAGCCGGGGAGCTGTTTTTT,CASSPTSTKAGELFF
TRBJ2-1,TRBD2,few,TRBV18,TGTGCCAGCTCACCACCGAGGACTAGCGGGAGCAGAAGTTGGACCTACAATGAGCAGTTCTTC,CASSPPRTSGSRSWTYNEQFF
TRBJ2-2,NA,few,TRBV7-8,TGTGCCAGCAGTTTTTCACAGGGTTCCGGGGAGCTGTTTTTT,CASSFSQGSGELFF